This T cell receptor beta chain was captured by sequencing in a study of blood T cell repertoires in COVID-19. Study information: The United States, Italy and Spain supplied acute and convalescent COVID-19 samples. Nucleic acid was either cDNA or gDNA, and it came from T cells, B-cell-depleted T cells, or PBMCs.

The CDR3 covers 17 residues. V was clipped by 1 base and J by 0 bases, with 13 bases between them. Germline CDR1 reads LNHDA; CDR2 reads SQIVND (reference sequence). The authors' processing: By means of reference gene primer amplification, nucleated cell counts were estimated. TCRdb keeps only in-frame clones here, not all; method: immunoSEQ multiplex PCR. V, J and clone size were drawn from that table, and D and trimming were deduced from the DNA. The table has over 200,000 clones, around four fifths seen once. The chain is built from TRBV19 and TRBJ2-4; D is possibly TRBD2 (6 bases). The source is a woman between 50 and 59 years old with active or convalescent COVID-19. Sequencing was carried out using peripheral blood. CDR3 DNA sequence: TGTGCCAGTAGTATAGGGAGGGGCACCTTAGCCAAAAACATTCAGTACTTC. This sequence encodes CASSIGRGTLAKNIQYF. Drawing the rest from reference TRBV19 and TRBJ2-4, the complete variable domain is DGGITQSPKYLFRKEGQNVTLSCEQNLNHDAMYWYRQDPGQGLRLIYYSQIVNDFQKGDIAEGYSVSREKKESFPLTVTSAQKNPTAFYLCASSIGRGTLAKNIQYFGAGTRLSVL.